This is a list of T cell receptor beta chains from one sample in a study of cytomegalovirus exposure and HLA in healthy donors. Only in-frame clones appear in the TCRdb table, and some are missing; sequencing was by immunoSEQ multiplex PCR. The data show about 190,000 clones, about 77% seen once. Sequenced material: PBMCs. The source is a man aged 25 to 40 in good health and CMV-seropositive. Each CDR3 is given with its conserved first and last residue. A D gene is named only where the DNA matches it firmly. Clone size is stated in some rows and not others, as once, few, many or a class when expanded.

j_call cdr3_length clone_size d_call v_call cdr3_aa cdr3_nt
TRBJ2-1 15 - - TRBV7-2 CASSILGWRFNEQFF TGTGCCAGCAGCATCCTCGGATGGCGGTTCAATGAGCAGTTCTTC
TRBJ1-1 14 - - TRBV11-2 CASSPVGAVTEAFF TGTGCCAGCAGCCCGGTGGGGGCAGTTACTGAAGCTTTCTTT
TRBJ1-3 16 - - TRBV16 CASSQWKGDSGNTIYF TGTGCCAGCAGCCAATGGAAGGGGGACTCTGGAAACACCATATATTTT
TRBJ1-5 14 once - TRBV4-2 CASSQGQGNQPQHF TGTGCCAGCAGCCAAGGTCAGGGGAATCAGCCCCAGCATTTT
TRBJ2-7 14 - - TRBV9 CASSVADTPYEQYF TGTGCCAGCAGCGTAGCCGACACCCCCTACGAGCAGTACTTC
TRBJ1-4 14 once TRBD1 TRBV7-2 CASSSGTGGEKLFF TGTGCCAGCAGCTCCGGGACAGGGGGCGAAAAACTGTTTTTT
TRBJ2-1 17 - TRBD2 TRBV5-1 CASSSSLAGGLINEQFF TGCGCCAGCAGCTCATCGTTAGCGGGAGGGCTTATCAATGAGCAGTTCTTC
TRBJ2-5 15 - TRBD2 TRBV6-1 CASRGLAGLGETQYF TGTGCCAGCAGGGGACTAGCGGGCCTAGGGGAGACCCAGTACTTC
TRBJ2-2 14 - - TRBV10-3 CAISNDRNTGELFF TGTGCCATCAGTAACGACAGGAACACCGGGGAGCTGTTTTTT
TRBJ2-5 11 - - TRBV30 CAWGLQETQYF TGTGCCTGGGGACTACAAGAGACCCAGTACTTC
TRBJ2-3 13 few TRBD1 TRBV2 CASSEGNRGDSYF TGTGCCAGCAGTGAAGGTAACAGGGGCGACTCGTATTTT
TRBJ2-7 12 - - TRBV28 CASSESEHEQYF TGTGCCAGCTCGGAGTCGGAGCACGAGCAGTACTTC
TRBJ1-3 16 - - TRBV9 CASSADRSSSGNTIYF TGTGCCAGCAGCGCCGACAGATCTTCCTCTGGAAACACCATATATTTT
TRBJ1-5 13 - - TRBV7-9 CASSLEEARPQHF TGTGCCAGCAGCTTAGAAGAGGCCCGGCCCCAGCATTTT
TRBJ2-3 15 few TRBD2 TRBV6-6 CASSASGGASNTQYF TGTGCCAGCAGTGCTAGCGGGGGGGCTTCAAATACGCAGTATTTT
TRBJ1-2 13 - - TRBV28 CASSLLGEYGYTF TGTGCCAGCAGTTTATTAGGGGAATATGGCTACACCTTC
TRBJ1-1 15 - TRBD1 TRBV6-6 CASSYEAQGGTEAFF TGTGCCAGCAGTTACGAGGCCCAGGGGGGCACTGAAGCTTTCTTT
TRBJ2-7 17 few TRBD2 TRBV4-3 CASSQELAAISSYEQYF TGCGCCAGCAGCCAAGAGCTAGCGGCCATCAGCTCCTACGAGCAGTACTTC
TRBJ2-7 14 - - TRBV19 CASSIQGQTYEQYF TGTGCCAGTAGTATTCAGGGACAAACCTACGAGCAGTACTTC
TRBJ2-7 15 - TRBD1 TRBV5-1 CASSFSGTGAYEQYF TGCGCCAGCAGCTTTTCCGGGACAGGGGCCTACGAGCAGTACTTC
TRBJ2-2 15 - TRBD1 TRBV6-6 CASSNRGRGTGELFF TGTGCCAGCAGTAACAGGGGGCGTGGCACCGGGGAGCTGTTTTTT